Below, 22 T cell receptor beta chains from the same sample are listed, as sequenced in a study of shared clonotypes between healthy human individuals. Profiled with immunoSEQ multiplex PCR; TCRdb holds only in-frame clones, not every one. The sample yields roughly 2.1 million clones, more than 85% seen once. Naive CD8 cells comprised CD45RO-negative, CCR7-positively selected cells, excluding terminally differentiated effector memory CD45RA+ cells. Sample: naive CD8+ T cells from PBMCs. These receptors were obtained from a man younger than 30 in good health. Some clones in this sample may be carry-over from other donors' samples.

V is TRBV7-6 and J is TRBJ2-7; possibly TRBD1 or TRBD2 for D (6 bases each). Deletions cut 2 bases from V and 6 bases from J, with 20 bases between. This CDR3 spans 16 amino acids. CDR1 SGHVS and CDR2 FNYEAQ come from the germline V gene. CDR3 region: CASSLQADGGRGEQYF. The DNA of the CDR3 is TGTGCCAGCAGCTTACAGGCCGACGGGGGCAGGGGCGAGCAGTACTTC.

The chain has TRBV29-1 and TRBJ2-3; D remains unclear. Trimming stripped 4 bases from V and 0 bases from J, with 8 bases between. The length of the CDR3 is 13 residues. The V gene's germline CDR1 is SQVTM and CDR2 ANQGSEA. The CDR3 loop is CSVVSVSTDTQYF. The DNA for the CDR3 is TGCAGCGTTGTGAGCGTAAGCACAGATACGCAGTATTTT.

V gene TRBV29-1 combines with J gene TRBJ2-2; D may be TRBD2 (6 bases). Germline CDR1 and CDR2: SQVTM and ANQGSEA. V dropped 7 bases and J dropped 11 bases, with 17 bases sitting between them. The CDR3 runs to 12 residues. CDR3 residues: CSATGLSSELFF. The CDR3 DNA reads TGCAGCGCTACGGGACTCTCCTCTGAGCTGTTTTTT.

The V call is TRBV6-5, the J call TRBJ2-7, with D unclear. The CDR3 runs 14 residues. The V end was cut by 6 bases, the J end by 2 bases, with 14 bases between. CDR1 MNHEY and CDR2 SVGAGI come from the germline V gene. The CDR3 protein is CASSFGPPAYEQYF. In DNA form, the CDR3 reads TGTGCCAGCAGCTTCGGCCCCCCGGCCTACGAGCAGTACTTC.

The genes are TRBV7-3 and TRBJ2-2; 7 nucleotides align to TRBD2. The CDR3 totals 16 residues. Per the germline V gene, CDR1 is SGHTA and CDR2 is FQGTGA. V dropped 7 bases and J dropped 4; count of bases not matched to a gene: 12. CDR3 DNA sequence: TGTGCCAGCAACACCCGCGGGGGAGCTGGCACCGGGGAGCTGTTTTTT. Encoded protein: CASNTRGGAGTGELFF.

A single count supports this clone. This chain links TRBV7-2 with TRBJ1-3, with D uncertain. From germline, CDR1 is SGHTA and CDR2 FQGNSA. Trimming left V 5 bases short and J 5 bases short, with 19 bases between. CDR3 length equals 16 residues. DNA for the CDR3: TGTGCCAGCAGCACCGAAGGACGGGGAATTAGAAACACCATATATTTT. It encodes CASSTEGRGIRNTIYF.

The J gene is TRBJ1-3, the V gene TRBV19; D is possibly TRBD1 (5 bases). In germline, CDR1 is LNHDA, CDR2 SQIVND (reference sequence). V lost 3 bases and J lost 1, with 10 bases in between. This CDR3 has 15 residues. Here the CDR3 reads CASSMGRSSGNTIYF. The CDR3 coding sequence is TGTGCCAGTAGTATGGGACGGTCGTCTGGAAACACCATATATTTT.

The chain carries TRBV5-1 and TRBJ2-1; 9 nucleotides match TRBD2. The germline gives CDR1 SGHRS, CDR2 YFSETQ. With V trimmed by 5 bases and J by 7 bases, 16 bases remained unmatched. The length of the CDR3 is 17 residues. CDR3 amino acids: CASSYDAALAGWNEQFF. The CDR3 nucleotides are TGCGCCAGCAGTTACGACGCCGCTCTAGCGGGGTGGAATGAGCAGTTCTTC.

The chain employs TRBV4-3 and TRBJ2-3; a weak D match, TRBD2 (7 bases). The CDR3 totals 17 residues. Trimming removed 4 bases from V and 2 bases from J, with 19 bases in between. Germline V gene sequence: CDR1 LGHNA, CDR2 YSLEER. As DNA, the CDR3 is TGCGCCAGCAGCCCCAGCTGGAGGGGGAGGGCCACAGATACGCAGTATTTT. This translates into CASSPSWRGRATDTQYF.

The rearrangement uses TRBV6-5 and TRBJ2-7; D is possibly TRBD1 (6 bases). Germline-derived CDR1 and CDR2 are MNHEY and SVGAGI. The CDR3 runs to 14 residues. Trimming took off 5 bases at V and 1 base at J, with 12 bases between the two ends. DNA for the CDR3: TGTGCCAGCAGTCCCCGGGACACTTCCTACGAGCAGTACTTC. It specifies CASSPRDTSYEQYF.

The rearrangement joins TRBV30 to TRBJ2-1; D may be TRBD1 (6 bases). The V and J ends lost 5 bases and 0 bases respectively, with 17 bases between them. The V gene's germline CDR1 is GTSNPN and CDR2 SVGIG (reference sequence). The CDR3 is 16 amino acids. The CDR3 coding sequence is TGTGCCTGGCTCCCATCCAGGGGTAGCTCCTACAATGAGCAGTTCTTC. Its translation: CAWLPSRGSSYNEQFF.

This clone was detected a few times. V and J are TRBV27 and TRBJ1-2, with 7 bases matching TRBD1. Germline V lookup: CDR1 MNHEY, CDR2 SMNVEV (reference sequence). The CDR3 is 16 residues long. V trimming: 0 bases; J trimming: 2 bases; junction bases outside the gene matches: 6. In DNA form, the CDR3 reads TGTGCCAGCAGTTTATCGACAGGGCCGGTCAACTATGGCTACACCTTC. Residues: CASSLSTGPVNYGYTF.

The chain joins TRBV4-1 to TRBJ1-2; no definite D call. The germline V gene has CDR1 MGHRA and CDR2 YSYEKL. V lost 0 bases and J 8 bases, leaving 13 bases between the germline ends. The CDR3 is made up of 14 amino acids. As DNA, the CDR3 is TGCGCCAGCAGCCAAGAAATCCGTCTGTGGGGCTACACCTTC. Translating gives CASSQEIRLWGYTF.

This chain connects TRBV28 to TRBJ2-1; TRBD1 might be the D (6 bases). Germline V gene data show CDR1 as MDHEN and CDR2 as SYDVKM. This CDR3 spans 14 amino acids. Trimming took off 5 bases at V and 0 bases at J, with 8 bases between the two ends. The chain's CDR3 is CASSDRSSYNEQFF. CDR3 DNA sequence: TGTGCCAGCAGTGACAGGAGCTCCTACAATGAGCAGTTCTTC.

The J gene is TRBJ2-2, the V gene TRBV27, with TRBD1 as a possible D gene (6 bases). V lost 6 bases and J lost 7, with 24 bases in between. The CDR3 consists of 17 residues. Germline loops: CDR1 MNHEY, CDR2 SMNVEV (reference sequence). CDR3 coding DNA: TGTGCCAGCAGGATATTACCTTTCGGGCAGGGGTACGGGGAGCTGTTTTTT. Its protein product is CASRILPFGQGYGELFF.

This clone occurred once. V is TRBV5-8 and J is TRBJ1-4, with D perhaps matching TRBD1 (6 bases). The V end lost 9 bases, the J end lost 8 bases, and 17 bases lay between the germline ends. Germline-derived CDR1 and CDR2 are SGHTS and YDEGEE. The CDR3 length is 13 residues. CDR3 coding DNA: TGTGCCACCGAGAAGGGGGGGGGAGAAAAACTGTTTTTT. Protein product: CATEKGGGEKLFF.

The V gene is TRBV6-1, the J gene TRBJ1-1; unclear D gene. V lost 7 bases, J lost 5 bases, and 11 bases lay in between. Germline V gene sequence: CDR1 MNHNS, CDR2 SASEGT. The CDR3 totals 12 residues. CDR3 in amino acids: CASKGLNTEAFF. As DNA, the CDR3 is TGTGCCAGCAAAGGACTAAATACTGAAGCTTTCTTT.

The CDR3 nucleotides are TGTGCCAGCACCCTCGGAGGGGGGCATCGTTGGGGGGCCAACGTCCTGACTTTC. Translation gives CASTLGGGHRWGANVLTF. The chain recombines TRBV19 with TRBJ2-6; D may correspond to TRBD1 or TRBD2 (6 bases each). From germline, CDR1 is LNHDA and CDR2 SQIVND (reference sequence). The CDR3 covers 18 residues. V lost 9 bases to trimming and J lost 4 bases, with 25 bases between them. Full variable domain (rest looked up from reference TRBV19 and TRBJ2-6): DGGITQSPKYLFRKEGQNVTLSCEQNLNHDAMYWYRQDPGQGLRLIYYSQIVNDFQKGDIAEGYSVSREKKESFPLTVTSAQKNPTAFYLCASTLGGGHRWGANVLTFGAGSRLTVL.

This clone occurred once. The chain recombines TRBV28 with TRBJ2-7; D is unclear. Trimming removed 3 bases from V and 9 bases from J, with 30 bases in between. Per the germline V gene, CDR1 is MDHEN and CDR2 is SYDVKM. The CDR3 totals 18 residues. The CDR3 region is CASSFSISAPLAELRQYF. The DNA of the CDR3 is TGTGCCAGCAGTTTTAGCATAAGCGCCCCCCTCGCTGAGTTGCGGCAGTACTTC. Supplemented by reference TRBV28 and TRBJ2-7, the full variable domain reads DVKVTQSSRYLVKRTGEKVFLECVQDMDHENMFWYRQDPGLGLRLIYFSYDVKMKEKGDIPEGYSVSREKKERFSLILESASTNQTSMYLCASSFSISAPLAELRQYFGPGTRLTVT.

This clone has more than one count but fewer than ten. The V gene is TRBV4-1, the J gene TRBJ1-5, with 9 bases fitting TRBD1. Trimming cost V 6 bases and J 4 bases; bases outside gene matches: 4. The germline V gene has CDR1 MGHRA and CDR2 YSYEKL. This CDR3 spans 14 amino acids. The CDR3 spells CASSPGTGNQPQHF. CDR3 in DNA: TGCGCCAGCAGTCCCGGGACAGGGAATCAGCCCCAGCATTTT.

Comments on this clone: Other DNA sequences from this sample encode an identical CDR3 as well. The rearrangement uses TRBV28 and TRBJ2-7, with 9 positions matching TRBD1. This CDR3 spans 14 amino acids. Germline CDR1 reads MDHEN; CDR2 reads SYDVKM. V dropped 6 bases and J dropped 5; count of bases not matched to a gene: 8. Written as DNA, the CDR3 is TGTGCCAGCAGACCCGGGACAGGGTCCCACGAGCAGTACTTC. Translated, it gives CASRPGTGSHEQYF.

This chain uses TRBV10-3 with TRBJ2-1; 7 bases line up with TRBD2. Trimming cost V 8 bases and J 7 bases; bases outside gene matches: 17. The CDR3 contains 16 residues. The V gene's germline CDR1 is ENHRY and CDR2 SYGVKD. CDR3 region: CAIALASTPGANEQFF. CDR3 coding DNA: TGTGCCATCGCACTAGCGTCAACCCCTGGGGCTAATGAGCAGTTCTTC.